This record concerns one TCR beta chain sequence. Its specificity is unknown. The germline V and J ends were trimmed by 8 bases and 1 base, with 24 bases remaining between them. The length of the CDR3 is 18 residues. CDR1 and CDR2 (germline): LNHDA, SQIVND (reference sequence). The sample comes from a study of cytomegalovirus exposure and HLA in healthy donors. Study findings and constraints: Presence/absence comparisons presumed near-even sequencing depth among donors. Per a later analysis, HLA-associated TCR beta chains showed more clonal expansion than other, equally common TCR beta chains.

A multiplex PCR was run with 60 Vbeta primers and 13 Jbeta primers. Original processing methods: Later work found around 85 million unique TCR beta chains, with 9.5 million to 12 million shared. The repertoire was sequenced with immunoSEQ multiplex PCR; TCRdb's copy has only in-frame clones and lacks some. The DNA gave D and trimming, while V, J and clone size come from that table. The profile covers 100,000 or so clones, with around 77% appearing a single time and 6.5% to 9.5% taken by the ten largest. Sequencing input: PBMCs. The chain couples TRBV19 to TRBJ2-1, with D possibly TRBD1 on 7 matching bases. The source is a woman between 40 and 55 years old in good health and CMV-seropositive. For the CDR3, the DNA is TGTGCCAGTTATAAGACAGGGAGGTCTGCTCCTTCCTACAATGAGCAGTTCTTC. Translation gives CASYKTGRSAPSYNEQFF.